These 15 T cell receptor beta chains were all obtained from the same sample, sequenced in a study of blood T cell repertoires in COVID-19. Here immunoSEQ multiplex PCR was the method, and the copy in TCRdb shows in-frame clones only, minus some. The data show 200,000 to 250,000 clones, over 80% seen once. Sequencing was performed on peripheral blood. Receptors originate from a man younger than 45 who had recovered from COVID-19.

The chain couples TRBV19 to TRBJ1-2, with D unclear. Germline CDR1 and CDR2: LNHDA and SQIVND (reference sequence). The CDR3 loop spans 15 amino acids. The ends were cut back, 0 bases at V and 4 bases at J, with 12 bases in the middle. CDR3 DNA: TGTGCCAGTAGTATAGATGCAGGTTTCTCCTATGGCTACACCTTC. Its translation: CASSIDAGFSYGYTF. The full variable domain, in which reference TRBV19 and TRBJ1-2 provide the parts outside the CDR3, is DGGITQSPKYLFRKEGQNVTLSCEQNLNHDAMYWYRQDPGQGLRLIYYSQIVNDFQKGDIAEGYSVSREKKESFPLTVTSAQKNPTAFYLCASSIDAGFSYGYTFGSGTRLTVV.

The V gene is TRBV18, the J gene TRBJ1-3; 7 bases align to TRBD1. J gave up 0 bases and V 8 bases, and 7 bases lay outside the gene matches. Per the germline V gene, CDR1 is KGHSH and CDR2 is LQKENI. The CDR3 is 15 residues long. The CDR3 nucleotides are TGTGCCAGCCGGGACAGCGGAATCTCTGGAAACACCATATATTTT. Its protein is CASRDSGISGNTIYF.

The chain has TRBV7-2 and TRBJ1-2; D not certain. The CDR3 has 13 residues. V was pared by 4 bases and J by 8 bases, with 14 bases between. Germline CDR1 reads SGHTA; CDR2 reads FQGNSA. CDR3 nucleotide sequence: TGTGCCAGCAGCTCGCAATCCATGAGCGGCTACACCTTC. Encoded protein: CASSSQSMSGYTF.

The chain recombines TRBV27 with TRBJ1-1; D not certain. Germline CDR1 and CDR2: MNHEY and SMNVEV (reference sequence). The CDR3 consists of 15 residues. V lost 0 bases, J lost 3 bases, and 11 bases lay in between. The CDR3 loop reads CASSLSSGGYTEAFF. CDR3 DNA sequence: TGTGCCAGCAGTTTATCCTCAGGAGGGTACACTGAAGCTTTCTTT.

The chain is built from TRBV28 and TRBJ2-7; 8 positions match TRBD1. The CDR3 covers 15 residues. With V trimmed by 3 bases and J by 4 bases, 8 bases remained unmatched. Germline lookup yields CDR1 MDHEN and CDR2 SYDVKM. DNA for the CDR3: TGTGCCAGCAGTTTCAGGAGACAGGGGTTATACGAGCAGTACGTC. Its protein product is CASSFRRQGLYEQYV.

The chain couples TRBV29-1 to TRBJ1-5; D remains ambiguous. The germline V and J ends were trimmed by 4 bases and 0 bases, with 10 bases remaining between them. Germline lookup yields CDR1 SQVTM and CDR2 ANQGSEA. This CDR3 comprises 14 residues. DNA of the CDR3: TGCAGCGTTGTTGAGGGAAATAGCAATCAGCCCCAGCATTTT. Protein product: CSVVEGNSNQPQHF.

V and J are TRBV29-1 and TRBJ2-3; D uncertain. V lost 4 bases and J 0 bases, leaving 11 bases between the germline ends. The length of the CDR3 is 14 residues. Per germline, CDR1 SQVTM and CDR2 ANQGSEA. CDR3 nucleotide sequence: TGCAGCGTTGCCAGAAGTGCTAGCACAGATACGCAGTATTTT. It specifies CSVARSASTDTQYF.

The V call is TRBV14, the J call TRBJ2-1; 7 positions agree with TRBD1. Per germline, CDR1 SGHDN and CDR2 FVKESK. The trim removed 0 bases at V and 8 bases at J, leaving 16 bases unmatched. This CDR3 has 18 residues. CDR3 in amino acids: CASSQELLGTDLSDEQFF. The CDR3 DNA sequence: TGTGCCAGCAGCCAAGAACTTTTGGGGACAGACCTCTCGGATGAGCAGTTCTTC.

This clone was seen once. This chain uses TRBV7-3 with TRBJ1-1, with TRBD1 identical over 8 bases. The CDR3 spans 15 residues. The germline CDR1 and CDR2 sequences are SGHTA and FQGTGA. The V and J ends lost 0 bases and 5 bases, in that order; junction bases with no gene match: 5. CDR3 in DNA: TGTGCCAGCAGCTTAACGACAGGGGCTGGGACTGAAGCTTTCTTT. Its protein product is CASSLTTGAGTEAFF.

This sequence joins TRBV6-5 and TRBJ2-3; TRBD2 agrees at 7 bases. The V and J ends lost 0 bases and 5 bases, in that order; junction bases with no gene match: 5. This CDR3 spans 15 amino acids. Germline assignment: CDR1 MNHEY and CDR2 SVGAGI. CDR3 residues: CASSYSSSGEDTQYF. CDR3 coding DNA: TGTGCCAGCAGTTACTCGTCTAGCGGAGAAGATACGCAGTATTTT.

This clone was observed once. The chain couples TRBV7-9 to TRBJ2-3, with 8 bases lining up with TRBD2. CDR1 and CDR2 from the germline V gene are SEHNR and FQNEAQ (reference sequence). The V gene end was trimmed by 5 bases and the J gene end by 2 bases; junction bases not matched to a gene: 6. The CDR3 is 15 residues long. CDR3: CASSQGLADTDTQYF. Here the CDR3 DNA reads TGTGCCAGCAGCCAAGGACTAGCAGACACAGATACGCAGTATTTT.

V and J are TRBV6-6 and TRBJ1-1; D not resolved. Germline lookup yields CDR1 MNHNY and CDR2 SVGAGI (reference sequence). The CDR3 is made up of 11 amino acids. V was trimmed by 0 bases and J by 11 bases, leaving 7 bases between them. CDR3 sequence reads: CASSYSEEAFF. Written as DNA, the CDR3 is TGTGCCAGCAGTTACTCAGAGGAGGCTTTCTTT.

The chain has TRBV3-1 (or the pseudogene TRBV3-2) and TRBJ2-1; 8 bases match TRBD2. V was pared by 7 bases and J by 1 base, with 3 bases of the junction left unmatched. Germline V gene data show CDR1 as LGHDT and CDR2 as YNNKEL (reference sequence). The CDR3 spans 14 residues. The CDR3 protein is CASTERGSYNEQFF. The CDR3 DNA reads as TGTGCCAGCACAGAGCGGGGGTCCTACAATGAGCAGTTCTTC.

Only a few counts were recorded for this clone. The rearrangement links TRBV7-6 to TRBJ2-1; the match to TRBD2 covers 13 bases. CDR1 is SGHVS and CDR2 is FNYEAQ in the germline V gene. V shed 5 bases and J 5 bases; nucleotides not matched to a gene: 12. This CDR3 region has 18 residues. This CDR3 reads CASSITSGGADSHNEQFF. For the CDR3, the DNA is TGTGCCAGCAGCATAACTAGCGGGGGGGCCGATTCCCACAATGAGCAGTTCTTC.

CDR3 amino acids: CASSWRLAGGEETQYF. The CDR3 region has the DNA TGTGCCAGCAGTTGGAGACTAGCGGGGGGGGAAGAGACCCAGTACTTC. J is TRBJ2-5 and V is TRBV27; TRBD2 agrees at 14 bases. CDR1 is MNHEY and CDR2 is SMNVEV in the germline V gene (reference sequence). J gave up 3 bases and V 4 bases, and 4 bases lay outside the gene matches. The CDR3 totals 16 residues.